What follows is one T cell receptor (beta chain) and its context. The data originate from a study of blood T cell repertoires in COVID-19. Overall study context: Sample material is recorded as cDNA or gDNA derived from T cells, B-cell-depleted T cells, or PBMCs.

V was trimmed by 5 bases and J by 6 bases, leaving 17 bases between them. CDR3 length: 15 residues. Looked up from germline, CDR1 is MDHEN and CDR2 is SYDVKM. Resolution of symptoms, clearance, or two negative PCRs was present in recovered Cohort 3 donors. Profiled with immunoSEQ multiplex PCR; TCRdb holds only in-frame clones, not every one. The sample consists of fewer than 300,000 clones, around nine tenths of them appearing once. Sequencing was performed on PBMCs or T cells enriched from blood (not recorded which). The chain joins TRBV28 to TRBJ1-5, with D possibly TRBD1 on 6 matching bases. The sequence came from a woman aged 25 to 39 who had recovered from COVID-19. CDR3 nucleotides: TGTGCCAGCAGTGGGGCACAGGGAGGGTCTCAGCCCCAGCATTTT. Its translation: CASSGAQGGSQPQHF.